These 23 T cell receptor beta chains share one sample of origin, sequenced in a study of T cell responses to AZD1222 COVID-19 vaccine. Sequencing used immunoSEQ multiplex PCR; TCRdb keeps in-frame clones, though not all of them. The profile covers about 150,000 clones, with less than 95% appearing a single time and 1.3% taken by the ten largest. Sequences were derived from peripheral blood, sampled on day 0 of AZD1222 vaccination. The receptors originated from an adult in good health.

The chain recombines TRBV19 with TRBJ2-1; D uncertain. Germline V gene sequence: CDR1 LNHDA, CDR2 SQIVND (reference sequence). The length of the CDR3 is 13 residues. Trimming took 5 bases from V and 2 from J, leaving 7 bases between them. As DNA, the CDR3 is TGTGCCAGTAGTTCAGCGCCCTACAATGAGCAGTTCTTC. The encoded protein is CASSSAPYNEQFF.

The genes are TRBV5-8 and TRBJ1-5; D possibly corresponds to TRBD1 (5 bases). With 1 base removed from V and 6 bases from J, the gap between germline ends came to 17 bases. The CDR3 has 16 amino acids. Germline CDR1 is SGHTS and CDR2 is YDEGEE. CDR3 in amino acids: CASSLMSLEGSQPQHF. The CDR3 bases are TGTGCCAGCAGCTTGATGAGCCTTGAGGGGAGTCAGCCCCAGCATTTT.

This chain uses TRBV5-4 with TRBJ1-2; TRBD1 matches 7 bases. The CDR3 length is 15 residues. The germline V gene encodes CDR1 SGHNT and CDR2 YYREEE (reference sequence). The junction had 10 bases not matched to a gene; V was cut back by 4 bases and J by 4 bases. The CDR3 sequence is CASSTYLQGGYGYTF. CDR3 sequence (DNA): TGTGCCAGCAGCACTTACCTCCAGGGGGGCTATGGCTACACCTTC.

This chain connects TRBV6-5 to TRBJ1-2, with D unclear. V lost 4 bases to trimming and J lost 4 bases, with 16 bases between them. The CDR3 has 15 residues. The germline V gene has CDR1 MNHEY and CDR2 SVGAGI. CDR3 sequence reads: CASSSPGRSFYGYTF. CDR3 DNA: TGTGCCAGCAGTTCCCCCGGAAGGTCTTTCTATGGCTACACCTTC.

The chain employs TRBV2 and TRBJ1-2, with no clear D. Deletions cut 9 bases from V and 4 bases from J, with 9 bases between. The CDR3 consists of 11 residues. Germline loops: CDR1 SNHLY, CDR2 FYNNEI. CDR3 in amino acids: CAREEPYGYTF. The CDR3 DNA is TGTGCCAGGGAGGAACCCTATGGCTACACCTTC.

The chain joins TRBV19 to TRBJ1-2, with a tentative D call TRBD1 (5 bases). V was clipped by 7 bases and J by 6 bases, with 15 bases between them. The CDR3 runs 13 residues. CDR1 and CDR2 from the germline V gene are LNHDA and SQIVND (reference sequence). The DNA for the CDR3 is TGTGCCAGTACCCCATTCCAGGGCCATGGCTACACCTTC. Translated: CASTPFQGHGYTF.

V gene TRBV5-4 combines with J gene TRBJ1-6; D ambiguous. The CDR3 totals 13 residues. The germline V gene has CDR1 SGHNT and CDR2 YYREEE (reference sequence). The V end lost 4 bases, the J end lost 13 bases, and 15 bases lay between the germline ends. The CDR3 DNA reads as TGTGCCAGCAGCACGTCCCCGGAGCGGCCCCTCCACTTT. Translating gives CASSTSPERPLHF.

The genes are TRBV27 and TRBJ1-4, with D unclear. Germline values: CDR1 MNHEY, CDR2 SMNVEV (reference sequence). The CDR3 length is 16 residues. V lost 2 bases and J lost 4, with 14 bases in between. The CDR3: CASSLIPNSINEKLFF. The CDR3 DNA sequence: TGTGCCAGCAGTTTAATCCCCAACAGCATTAATGAAAAACTGTTTTTT.

The J gene is TRBJ2-1, the V gene TRBV27, with TRBD1 matching over 11 bases. The ends lost 7 bases at V and 7 bases at J; junction bases unmatched: 9. Per germline, CDR1 MNHEY and CDR2 SMNVEV (reference sequence). This CDR3 has 15 residues. CDR3 sequence: CASTLAGTGGNEQFF. CDR3 DNA sequence: TGTGCCAGCACACTCGCCGGGACAGGGGGTAATGAGCAGTTCTTC.

V usage is TRBV5-4 and J usage is TRBJ2-1; 11 bases are a match to TRBD2. The CDR3 extends over 16 amino acids. The V and J ends lost 0 bases and 5 bases, in that order; junction bases with no gene match: 4. The germline V gene has CDR1 SGHNT and CDR2 YYREEE (reference sequence). CDR3 protein: CASSLEGLAVNNEQFF. CDR3 nucleotide sequence: TGTGCCAGCAGCTTGGAGGGACTAGCGGTTAACAATGAGCAGTTCTTC.

The J gene is TRBJ1-5, the V gene TRBV5-5; D not certain. The CDR3 runs 13 residues. V gave up 0 bases and J gave up 1 base, with 2 bases separating them. Germline CDR1 and CDR2: SGHKS and YYEKEE (reference sequence). The CDR3 DNA reads TGTGCCAGCAGCTTGGGGAGCAATCAGCCCCAGCATTTT. Translation: CASSLGSNQPQHF.

J is TRBJ1-1 and V is TRBV6-5; no definite D call. Trimming removed 0 bases at V and 5 bases at J, with 10 bases between. The CDR3 spans 14 residues. Germline CDR1 reads MNHEY; CDR2 reads SVGAGI. The CDR3 region has the DNA TGTGCCAGCAGTTACTCTGAGGGTGGTACTGAAGCTTTCTTT. Protein product: CASSYSEGGTEAFF.

The V call is TRBV19, the J call TRBJ1-1; 9 nucleotides agree with TRBD1. The CDR3 contains 12 residues. Germline CDR1 LNHDA, CDR2 SQIVND (reference sequence). J gave up 11 bases and V 9 bases, and 10 bases lay outside the gene matches. The CDR3 nucleotides read TGTGCCAGCTCGCTTACAGGGGGCCTTGCTTTCTTT. Translated, it gives CASSLTGGLAFF. The whole variable domain, remainder taken from reference TRBV19 and TRBJ1-1, is DGGITQSPKYLFRKEGQNVTLSCEQNLNHDAMYWYRQDPGQGLRLIYYSQIVNDFQKGDIAEGYSVSREKKESFPLTVTSAQKNPTAFYLCASSLTGGLAFFGQGTRLTVV.

This clone came up a few times. The chain employs TRBV6-5 and TRBJ1-2; D gene uncertain. Trimming pared 0 bases from V and 8 bases from J, leaving 10 bases between. The CDR3 spans 13 residues. Per germline, CDR1 MNHEY and CDR2 SVGAGI. CDR3 region: CASSYSTVGGYTF. The CDR3 DNA reads TGTGCCAGCAGTTACTCGACGGTGGGGGGCTACACCTTC.

This clone was observed a few times. J is TRBJ2-2 and V is TRBV24-1, with 9 bases identical to TRBD1. Trimming took 6 bases from V and 2 from J; bases not matched to a gene: 3. The germline CDR1 and CDR2 sequences are KGHDR and SFDVKD. The CDR3 runs 15 residues. This CDR3 reads CATSPGQGNTGELFF. The CDR3 region has the DNA TGTGCCACCAGTCCGGGACAGGGTAACACCGGGGAGCTGTTTTTT.

The rearrangement links TRBV5-4 to TRBJ2-2; TRBD1 matches at 7 bases. The CDR3 extends over 17 amino acids. J gave up 1 base and V 2 bases, and 8 bases lay outside the gene matches. Germline CDR1 reads SGHNT; CDR2 reads YYREEE (reference sequence). The CDR3 spells CASSLRKTGLNTGELFF. The DNA of the CDR3 is TGTGCCAGCAGCTTAAGAAAGACAGGGCTGAACACCGGGGAGCTGTTTTTT.

This chain links TRBV7-2 with TRBJ1-5; D remains unclear. V shed 1 base and J shed 5 bases, with 6 bases lying between them. This CDR3 region has 13 residues. Germline assignment: CDR1 SGHTA and CDR2 FQGNSA. CDR3 loop: CASSLGVDQPQHF. In nucleotides, the CDR3 is TGTGCCAGCAGCTTAGGGGTGGATCAGCCCCAGCATTTT.

V usage is TRBV9 and J usage is TRBJ1-1; tentatively, D is TRBD1 (6 bases). This CDR3 is built from 14 residues. Trimming took 3 bases from V and 2 from J, leaving 11 bases between them. Germline CDR1 is SGDLS and CDR2 is YYNGEE. The CDR3 region has the DNA TGTGCCAGCAGCGCCGGACAGACAAACACTGAAGCTTTCTTT. Its translation is CASSAGQTNTEAFF. The full variable domain, rest sourced from reference TRBV9 and TRBJ1-1, is DSGVTQTPKHLITATGQRVTLRCSPRSGDLSVYWYQQSLDQGLQFLIQYYNGEERAKGNILERFSAQQFPDLHSELNLSSLELGDSALYFCASSAGQTNTEAFFGQGTRLTVV.

This chain joins TRBV28 and TRBJ2-1; D gene uncertain. Trimming took off 6 bases at V and 0 bases at J, with 6 bases between the two ends. The length of the CDR3 is 13 residues. CDR1 and CDR2 from the germline V gene are MDHEN and SYDVKM. CDR3 region: CASRGGSYNEQFF. The CDR3 nucleotides are TGTGCCAGCAGGGGCGGCTCCTACAATGAGCAGTTCTTC.

The gene calls are TRBV4-2 and TRBJ1-5, with TRBD1 as a possible D gene (6 bases). The CDR3 has 18 residues. With 4 bases removed from V and 2 bases from J, the gap between germline ends came to 21 bases. CDR1 and CDR2 (germline): LGHNA, YNFKEQ. DNA for the CDR3: TGTGCCAGCAGCCGATACCAAGACGATTCAGGGGGCAATCAGCCCCAGCATTTT. Translating gives CASSRYQDDSGGNQPQHF.

CDR3 amino acids: CATQGAWNSPLHF. CDR3 sequence (DNA): TGTGCCACTCAGGGGGCTTGGAATTCACCCCTCCACTTT. This chain uses TRBV2 with TRBJ1-6; 8 nucleotides align to TRBD1. V lost 10 bases, J lost 7 bases, and 6 bases stayed unmatched. CDR3 length: 13 residues. Germline V lookup: CDR1 SNHLY, CDR2 FYNNEI.

This chain uses TRBV5-4 with TRBJ1-6; 7 positions agree with TRBD1. The CDR3 is 16 amino acids. In germline, CDR1 is SGHNT, CDR2 YYREEE (reference sequence). With V trimmed by 4 bases and J by 5 bases, 9 bases remained unmatched. The chain's CDR3 is CASSPRPDRDNSPLHF. The DNA for the CDR3 is TGTGCCAGCAGCCCCCGACCTGACAGGGATAATTCACCCCTCCACTTT.

This chain links TRBV27 with TRBJ1-1; 8 bases map to TRBD1. This CDR3 comprises 16 residues. CDR1 and CDR2 (germline): MNHEY, SMNVEV (reference sequence). V was pared by 8 bases and J by 4 bases, with 15 bases of the junction left unmatched. CDR3: CASGPGDRGGGTEAFF. The CDR3 DNA is TGTGCCAGCGGACCGGGCGACAGGGGTGGTGGCACTGAAGCTTTCTTT.